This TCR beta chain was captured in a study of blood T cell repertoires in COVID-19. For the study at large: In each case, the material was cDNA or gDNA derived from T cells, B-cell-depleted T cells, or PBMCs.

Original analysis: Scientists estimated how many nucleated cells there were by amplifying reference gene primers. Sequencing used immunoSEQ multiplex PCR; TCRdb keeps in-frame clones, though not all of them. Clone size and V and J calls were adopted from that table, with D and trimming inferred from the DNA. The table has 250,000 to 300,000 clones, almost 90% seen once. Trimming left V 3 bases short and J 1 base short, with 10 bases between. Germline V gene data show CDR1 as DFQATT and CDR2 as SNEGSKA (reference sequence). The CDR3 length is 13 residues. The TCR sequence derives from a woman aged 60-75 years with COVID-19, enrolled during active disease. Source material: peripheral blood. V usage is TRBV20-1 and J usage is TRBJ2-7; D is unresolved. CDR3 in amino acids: CSASIQQSYEQYF. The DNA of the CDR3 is TGCAGTGCTAGTATACAGCAGTCCTACGAGCAGTACTTC.